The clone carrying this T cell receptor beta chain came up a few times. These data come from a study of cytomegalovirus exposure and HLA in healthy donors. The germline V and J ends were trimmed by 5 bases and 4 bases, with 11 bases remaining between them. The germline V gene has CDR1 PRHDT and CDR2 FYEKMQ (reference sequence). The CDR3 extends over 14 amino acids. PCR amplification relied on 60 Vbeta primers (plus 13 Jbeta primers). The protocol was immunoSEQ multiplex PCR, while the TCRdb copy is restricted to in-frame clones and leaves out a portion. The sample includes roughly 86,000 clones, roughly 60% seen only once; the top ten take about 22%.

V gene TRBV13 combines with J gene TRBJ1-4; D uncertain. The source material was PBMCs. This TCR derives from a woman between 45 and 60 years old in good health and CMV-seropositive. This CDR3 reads CASSLRELNEKLFF. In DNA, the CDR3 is TGTGCCAGCAGCCTCCGGGAGCTTAATGAAAAACTGTTTTTT.